This record covers a single TCR beta chain. What this receptor recognizes is not known. There are no base qualities to consult, and no much larger clone falls within one base. Sample time point, as interpreted from the label and publication: cycle 1 day 1 (C1D1), immediately before nivolumab initiation. Every trial patient had relapsed following autologous stem cell transplantation, and prior brentuximab vedotin exposure was what differed among cohorts A, B and C. The trial cohort was composed of 56 patients with relapsed/refractory classical Hodgkin lymphoma, for whom complete response, partial response or progressive disease was recorded as best overall response. In the multi-cohort phase II CheckMate 205 trial, trial patients received single-agent nivolumab. An independent review committee assessed best overall response using the 2007 International Working Group response criteria. PBMCs from the trial were collected at three points: immediately before nivolumab initiation (C1D1), and during therapy at cycle 2 day 1 and cycle 4 day 1. After peripheral blood was drawn into 8 mL Vacutainer Cell Preparation Tubes, PBMCs were isolated by centrifugation and then cryopreserved.

The sample originates from a study of PD-1 blockade in classical Hodgkin lymphoma (dated by TCRdb to the early 2020s). For the study in its entirety: Nivolumab dosing was 3 mg/kg intravenously every 2 weeks, continuing until either disease progression or unacceptable toxicity. The study used CyTOF and TCR beta sequencing to define a peripheral blood immune signature of response to PD-1 blockade in classical Hodgkin lymphoma. Overall study outcomes, separate from this receptor: Lower diversity was observed in patients in whom nivolumab was started less than 1 year after ASCT, and these patients were excluded from later analyses so that confounding by immune reconstitution would be avoided. The study covered only a single clinical trial cohort, and the causes of the repertoire differences, possibly disease activity or prior therapy, were still not defined. Newly diagnosed patients were reported to have lower baseline TCR diversity than healthy donors, and relapsed/refractory patients were reported to have lower baseline TCR diversity still. By C4D1, a significant rise was seen in CD4+ TCR diversity but not in CD8+ TCR diversity (p=0.0027 vs p=0.16), and the rise was most apparent among complete responders (p=0.02). Trial patients with a complete response had baseline diversity similar to that of newly diagnosed patients, while partial responders and progressors had significantly lower diversity.

The CDR3 spans 16 residues, from the cysteine through the phenylalanine. Of all the DNA, just the CDR3 is kept, 48 bases in frame from base 1. The germline V gene (reference sequence) gives CDR1 as SEHNR and CDR2 as FQNEAQ. V trim: 0 bases; J trim: 5 bases; unmatched bases: 4. Genomic DNA was isolated using the Qiagen DNeasy kit from unsorted PBMCs as well as from negatively selected CD4+ and CD8+ fractions. Amplification of TCR beta CDR3 regions was done by immunoSEQ multiplex PCR with primers that anneal to V and J segments. Amplification bias was minimized using a synthetic immune receptor repertoire, and residual bias was removed computationally after sequencing. The paper's data handling went like this. Repertoire diversity was quantified as the Shannon entropy index using custom Python scripts. Unsorted, CD4+ and CD8+ repertoires were examined separately, except in combined analyses, for which CD4+ and CD8+ sequences were merged in silico. A clone was considered expanded if an increase in frequency of at least 2-fold after treatment relative to C1D1 was found, and a pseudocount of 0.5 was applied to clones undetected at baseline. Clones with 0 or 1 copy at C1D1 were classified as singleton clones, and clones with 2 or more copies were classified as non-singleton clones. By matching protein sequences in sorted samples from the same patient, clones expanded in unsorted samples were annotated as CD4+, CD8+ or unknown. Wilcoxon tests were applied to paired samples to test diversity changes from C1D1 to C4D1. Held by TCRdb, this immuneACCESS table contains in-frame sequences only and omits some clones. Under half of the omission traces to an unresolved V gene where checked; the cause of the rest is unknown. From that table come the V and J calls and clone size; the DNA was used to work out D and trimming. The sample yields about 21,000 clones; approximately 71% were counted once. Nearly 6% of the sample rests with the top ten.

The TCR sequence derives from a human donor with classical Hodgkin lymphoma. The V gene is TRBV7-9 and the J gene is TRBJ1-4; TRBD1 agrees with 9 junctional bases. The sample here was peripheral blood mononuclear cells (PBMCs), taken at baseline. The CDR3 region reads CASSLANRGLNEKLFF. The sequenced DNA: TGTGCCAGCAGCTTAGCGAACAGGGGGCTAAATGAAAAACTGTTTTTT. The CDR3 plus the reference TRBV7-9 and TRBJ1-4 genes for the other parts give the full variable domain: DTGVSQNPRHKITKRGQNVTFRCDPISEHNRLYWYRQTLGQGPEFLTYFQNEAQLEKSRLLSDRFSAERPKGSFSTLEIQRTEQGDSAMYLCASSLANRGLNEKLFFGSGTQLSVL.